Listed below are T cell receptor beta chains from one sample, sequenced in a study of blood T cell repertoires in COVID-19. Only in-frame clones appear in the TCRdb table, and some are missing; sequencing was by immunoSEQ multiplex PCR. Seen here are about 110,000 clones, 60% to 80% observed once, and the top ten hold roughly 17%. The sample was peripheral blood. The receptors shown here come from an elderly woman with active or convalescent COVID-19. Both conserved end residues are part of each CDR3. D genes are given only for firm matches. Not all rows give a size; the values are once, few, many and, for expanded clones, a class.

>TRBV2|TRBJ2-2|TRBD1|-
CASTPGQLNTGELFF
TGTGCCAGCACCCCGGGACAGCTAAACACCGGGGAGCTGTTTTTT
>TRBV11-3|TRBJ1-1|-|-
CASSPSGLSTEAFF
TGTGCCAGCAGCCCGAGCGGTCTCAGCACTGAAGCTTTCTTT
>TRBV25-1|TRBJ2-7|TRBD1|-
CASSDERRDRSYEQYF
TGTGCCAGCAGTGATGAGAGGAGGGACAGGTCCTACGAGCAGTACTTC
>TRBV5-1|TRBJ2-7|TRBD2|-
CASSLSGSKVYEQYF
TGCGCCAGCAGTTTGAGCGGGAGTAAAGTTTACGAGCAGTACTTC
>TRBV5-1|TRBJ1-1|-|few
CASSFSPPDTEAFF
TGCGCCAGCAGCTTTTCACCACCGGACACTGAAGCTTTCTTT
>TRBV9|TRBJ2-5|TRBD2|few
CASSVDSGRGETQYF
TGTGCCAGCAGCGTAGATTCCGGGAGGGGAGAGACCCAGTACTTC
>TRBV2|TRBJ1-1|-|-
CASAAHPNTEAFF
TGTGCCAGCGCGGCACATCCGAACACTGAAGCTTTCTTT
>TRBV5-1|TRBJ2-5|TRBD1|-
CASSLAGTGGTETQYF
TGCGCCAGCAGCTTGGCGGGGACAGGGGGTACGGAGACCCAGTACTTC
>TRBV28|TRBJ2-1|TRBD2|few
CASRGGGSGSYNEQFF
TGTGCCAGCAGGGGTGGCGGGAGTGGGTCCTACAATGAGCAGTTCTTC
>TRBV15|TRBJ1-4|-|-
CATSRDPMGSTNEKLFF
TGTGCCACCAGCAGAGATCCTATGGGGAGCACTAATGAAAAACTGTTTTTT
>TRBV11-3|TRBJ2-1|TRBD1|-
CASGTGYHNEQFF
TGTGCCAGCGGGACAGGCTACCACAATGAGCAGTTCTTC
>TRBV18|TRBJ2-7|TRBD2|-
CASSPRTSGSSYEQYF
TGTGCCAGCTCACCACGGACTAGCGGGAGCTCCTACGAGCAGTACTTC
>TRBV6-4|TRBJ2-7|TRBD2|-
CAEREGPYEQYF
TGTGCCGAGCGGGAGGGTCCCTACGAGCAGTACTTC
>TRBV5-5|TRBJ2-7|-|-
CASSPRVGVSSYEQYF
TGTGCCAGCAGCCCCCGGGTCGGGGTTAGCTCCTACGAGCAGTACTTC
>TRBV27|TRBJ1-1|-|-
CASSFIVGGRGRTEAFF
TGTGCCAGCAGTTTTATTGTAGGAGGAAGGGGGAGAACTGAAGCTTTCTTT
>TRBV7-9|TRBJ2-3|TRBD2|-
CASSLGLAADTDTQYF
TGTGCCAGCAGCTTAGGGCTAGCGGCCGATACAGATACGCAGTATTTT
>TRBV4-3|TRBJ2-3|TRBD2|once
CASSHRTGTSGTTSTDTQYF
TGCGCCAGCAGCCACAGAACCGGGACTAGCGGTACTACTAGCACAGATACGCAGTATTTT
>TRBV6-5|TRBJ2-3|TRBD2|-
CASSYSWGEGTDTQYF
TGTGCCAGCAGTTACTCGTGGGGGGAGGGAACAGATACGCAGTATTTT
>TRBV11-2|TRBJ2-5|TRBD2|few
CASSSLGWSGVQETQYF
TGTGCCAGCAGCTCCCTTGGGTGGAGCGGGGTACAAGAGACCCAGTACTTC
>TRBV4-3|TRBJ2-7|TRBD2|-
CASSQAKGSSGSYEQYF
TGCGCCAGCAGCCAAGCCAAGGGGTCTAGCGGCTCCTACGAGCAGTACTTC
>TRBV7-9|TRBJ1-1|-|-
CASRHPGGPLENTEAFF
TGTGCCAGCAGGCACCCGGGAGGCCCTTTGGAGAACACTGAAGCTTTCTTT
>TRBV11-1|TRBJ2-1|-|-
CASSPRLGDANEQFF
TGTGCCAGCAGCCCCCGACTAGGGGATGCCAATGAGCAGTTCTTC
>TRBV6-5|TRBJ2-2|-|-
CASFEDHTGELFF
TGTGCCAGCTTCGAGGATCACACCGGGGAGCTGTTTTTT
>TRBV28|TRBJ1-2|-|few
CASSPGQFYGYTF
TGTGCCAGCAGTCCTGGACAGTTCTATGGCTACACCTTC
>TRBV7-2|TRBJ1-2|-|-
CASSPGQILYGYTF
TGTGCCAGCAGCCCTGGACAGATCCTGTATGGCTACACCTTC
>TRBV11-3|TRBJ2-1|TRBD2|once
CASSFGAAGGRDEQFF
TGTGCCAGCAGCTTTGGGGCAGCGGGAGGGCGGGATGAGCAGTTCTTC
>TRBV18|TRBJ1-3|-|few
CASSPVGNTIYF
TGTGCCAGCTCACCAGTAGGAAACACCATATATTTT
>TRBV18|TRBJ2-7|-|-
CAKRGNTYEQYF
TGTGCCAAGCGAGGCAATACCTACGAGCAGTACTTC
>TRBV20-1|TRBJ2-7|TRBD2|-
CSASSAGGTYEQYF
TGCAGTGCTAGTTCAGCGGGAGGTACCTACGAGCAGTACTTC
>TRBV11-2|TRBJ1-5|TRBD1|-
CASSPRTGYNQPQHF
TGTGCCAGCAGCCCGAGGACAGGCTACAATCAGCCCCAGCATTTT
>TRBV4-3|TRBJ1-4|TRBD1|-
CASSRDWDSEKLFF
TGCGCCAGCAGCCGAGACTGGGACAGTGAAAAACTGTTTTTT
>TRBV18|TRBJ1-4|-|-
CASSQNTATNEKLFF
TGTGCCAGCTCACAAAATACAGCAACTAATGAAAAACTGTTTTTT
>TRBV5-8|TRBJ2-3|TRBD1|-
CASSLRTGDTDTQYF
TGTGCCAGCAGCCTGAGGACAGGGGACACAGATACGCAGTATTTT
>TRBV5-1|TRBJ2-1|-|-
CASSLDGDLSYNEQFF
TGCGCCAGCAGCTTGGACGGGGATCTCTCCTACAATGAGCAGTTCTTC
>TRBV15|TRBJ2-5|TRBD2|-
CATSRALAGGEETQYF
TGTGCCACCAGCAGAGCGCTAGCGGGGGGGGAGGAGACCCAGTACTTC
>TRBV19|TRBJ2-2|TRBD2|-
CASSGTSGSFGGELFF
TGTGCCAGTAGTGGAACTAGCGGGAGTTTTGGCGGGGAGCTGTTTTTT
>TRBV9|TRBJ2-3|TRBD2|-
CASGQGVTSGGTDTQYF
TGTGCCAGCGGGCAGGGGGTGACTAGCGGGGGCACAGATACGCAGTATTTT
>TRBV10-3|TRBJ2-3|TRBD2|few
CAINGATSGRADTQYF
TGTGCCATCAATGGGGCCACCAGCGGGAGGGCGGATACGCAGTATTTT
>TRBV7-9|TRBJ2-3|TRBD2|-
CASSKRLAETDTQYF
TGTGCCAGCAGCAAACGACTAGCAGAGACAGATACGCAGTATTTT
>TRBV12-3/TRBV12-4|TRBJ2-3|TRBD2|-
CASSSGIADTQYF
TGTGCCAGCAGCAGCGGGATCGCAGATACGCAGTATTTT
>TRBV7-5|TRBJ2-7|-|once
CVRSPVPQEFTSNGF
TGTGTCAGAAGCCCCGTGCCCCAGGAATTTACGAGCAATGGGTTC
>TRBV10-3|TRBJ2-3|-|-
CAISVDRDTDTQYF
TGTGCCATCAGTGTTGACAGAGACACAGATACGCAGTATTTT